These 21 T cell receptor beta chains came from one sample sequenced in a study of T-cell memory formation after mild COVID-19. Each CDR3 protein is one row after TCRdb ran MiXCR on the 5' RACE reads. The data contain about 190,000 distinct CDR3 sequences, about a sixth of them singletons. The sample consisted of PBMCs or a T cell subset sorted from them (not recorded which). The receptor set was obtained from an adult woman who had mild COVID-19 (a few samples of this study predate the infection). Cell type and time point are not known.

This rearrangement joins TRBV20-1 to TRBJ2-1; TRBD2 matches at 13 bases. Germline trimming cut 1 base from V and 0 bases from J; bases unmatched to any gene: 9. The CDR3 contains 19 residues. Germline CDR1 and CDR2: DFQATT and SNEGSKA (reference sequence). CDR3 in DNA: TGCAGTGCTAGAGCACCTCCGGGACTAGCGGGACGCTCCTACAATGAGCAGTTCTTC. It is translated as CSARAPPGLAGRSYNEQFF.

The V and J genes are TRBV11-3 and TRBJ2-5, with D possibly being TRBD2 (6 bases). Germline assignment: CDR1 SGHNT and CDR2 YENEEA. This CDR3 is built from 16 residues. Trimming pared 3 bases from V and 1 base from J, leaving 15 bases between. This chain's CDR3 is CASSFPLLAVQETQYF. The CDR3 DNA reads TGTGCCAGCAGCTTTCCCCTTTTAGCGGTCCAAGAGACCCAGTACTTC.

J is TRBJ1-2 and V is TRBV7-9; tentative D call: TRBD1 (6 bases). The germline CDR1 and CDR2 sequences are SEHNR and FQNEAQ (reference sequence). V was pared by 5 bases and J by 5 bases, with 15 bases between. This CDR3 is 14 amino acids long. CDR3 DNA: TGTGCCAGCAGCCTAGGGGCAGGGGCATATGGCTACACCTTC. Translating gives CASSLGAGAYGYTF.

The chain links TRBV15 to TRBJ1-5; no reliable D call. The CDR3 runs 15 residues. V was clipped by 0 bases and J by 3 bases, with 9 bases between them. Looked up from germline, CDR1 is LNHNV and CDR2 is YYDKDF (reference sequence). The DNA for the CDR3 is TGTGCCACCAGCAGAGATATGGATTACAATCAGCCCCAGCATTTT. Translation gives CATSRDMDYNQPQHF.

This clonotype was seen only a few times. The chain carries TRBV5-1 and TRBJ1-5; D perhaps matches TRBD1 (6 bases). Germline loops: CDR1 SGHRS, CDR2 YFSETQ. V lost 3 bases and J 3 bases, leaving 13 bases between the germline ends. There are 15 residues in the CDR3. The CDR3 spells CASSWEGQFNQPQHF. CDR3 DNA sequence: TGCGCCAGCAGCTGGGAAGGACAGTTCAATCAGCCCCAGCATTTT. The full variable domain, its missing parts supplied by reference TRBV5-1 and TRBJ1-5, is KAGVTQTPRYLIKTRGQQVTLSCSPISGHRSVSWYQQTPGQGLQFLFEYFSETQRNKGNFPGRFSGRQFSNSRSEMNVSTLELGDSALYLCASSWEGQFNQPQHFGDGTRLSIL.

The rearrangement joins TRBV7-2 to TRBJ2-5; 10 bases are shared with TRBD1. There are 19 residues in the CDR3. Germline V lookup: CDR1 SGHTA, CDR2 FQGNSA. Trimming cost V 5 bases and J 5 bases; bases outside gene matches: 20. CDR3 sequence: CASSPRPGTGDSPRETQYF. CDR3 nucleotide sequence: TGTGCCAGCAGCCCACGTCCCGGGACAGGGGACTCACCTAGGGAGACCCAGTACTTC.

The CDR3: CASSYLAGRVSGANVLTF. CDR3 coding DNA: TGTGCCAGCAGTTACTTGGCAGGCCGAGTCTCTGGGGCCAACGTCCTGACTTTC. The V gene is TRBV6-2 or TRBV6-3, the J gene TRBJ2-6; D ambiguous. The germline V and J ends were trimmed by 1 base and 0 bases, with 13 bases remaining between them. Per germline, CDR1 MNHEY and CDR2 SVGEGT. There are 18 residues in the CDR3.

Points on this clonotype: A much larger clone differs by one base, so this may be a read error. The chain combines TRBV12-3 or TRBV12-4 with TRBJ2-7; 8 positions match TRBD1. The CDR3 has 12 residues. After removal of 5 bases from V and 6 bases from J, the junction contained 3 bases not matched to a gene. CDR3 sequence reads: CASSEDRGEQYF. The DNA of the CDR3 is TGTGCCAGCAGTGAAGACAGGGGCGAGCAGTACTTC.

This chain links TRBV24-1 with TRBJ2-1, with a weak D call TRBD1 (6 bases). The V end was cut by 4 bases, the J end by 9 bases, with 9 bases between. The germline V gene encodes CDR1 KGHDR and CDR2 SFDVKD. This CDR3 has 12 amino acids. The DNA for the CDR3 is TGTGCCACCAGTGACCTAGGGGGTGAGCAGTTCTTC. Translating it yields CATSDLGGEQFF.

This chain joins TRBV5-5 and TRBJ1-5; TRBD1 aligns across 7 bases. The CDR3 is 15 residues long. The germline V gene encodes CDR1 SGHKS and CDR2 YYEKEE (reference sequence). Trimming cost V 4 bases and J 4 bases; bases outside gene matches: 8. As DNA, the CDR3 is TGTGCCAGCAGCGGCCGGACAGGAGTTAATCAGCCCCAGCATTTT. Its translation: CASSGRTGVNQPQHF.

This clonotype has a handful of counts. The chain couples TRBV7-2 to TRBJ1-2; D possibly corresponds to TRBD1 (6 bases). This CDR3 region has 15 residues. The germline V gene encodes CDR1 SGHTA and CDR2 FQGNSA. V dropped 1 base and J dropped 7 bases, with 16 bases sitting between them. CDR3 sequence reads: CASSLVGQGIGGYTF. CDR3 sequence (DNA): TGTGCCAGCAGCTTAGTCGGGCAGGGGATAGGTGGCTACACCTTC.

V usage is TRBV7-9 and J usage is TRBJ1-5; maybe TRBD1 (6 bases). Trimming pared 3 bases from V and 3 bases from J, leaving 15 bases between. The CDR3 runs 16 residues. CDR1 and CDR2 from the germline V gene are SEHNR and FQNEAQ (reference sequence). The CDR3 spells CASSFGSGDHNQPQHF. The CDR3 DNA sequence: TGTGCCAGCAGCTTCGGGTCAGGGGACCACAATCAGCCCCAGCATTTT.

This rearrangement joins TRBV29-1 to TRBJ1-1; D gene uncertain. Germline V gene lookup returns CDR1 SQVTM and CDR2 ANQGSEA. The CDR3 extends over 12 amino acids. The germline V and J ends were trimmed by 4 bases and 4 bases, with 10 bases remaining between them. CDR3 protein: CSVGGRGTEAFF. In nucleotides, the CDR3 is TGCAGCGTTGGAGGCCGGGGCACTGAAGCTTTCTTT.

This clonotype has more than one count but fewer than ten. CDR3 region: CASKGTSGQIAKNIQYF. For the CDR3, the DNA is TGTGCCAGCAAAGGGACTAGCGGACAGATCGCCAAAAACATTCAGTACTTC. V is TRBV2 and J is TRBJ2-4; TRBD2 matches at 11 bases. V shed 7 bases, J shed 1 base, and the junction held 9 bases outside the gene matches. From germline, CDR1 is SNHLY and CDR2 FYNNEI. This CDR3 is built from 17 residues.

The chain carries TRBV7-9 and TRBJ1-6; maybe TRBD1 (5 bases). CDR1 is SEHNR and CDR2 is FQNEAQ in the germline V gene (reference sequence). CDR3 size: 16 residues. V lost 3 bases and J lost 6, with 15 bases in between. The CDR3 DNA is TGTGCCAGCAGCTTCTGGCAGGGAGAGGGTAATTCACCCCTCCACTTT. The encoded protein is CASSFWQGEGNSPLHF.

This clonotype came up a few times. The chain carries TRBV5-4 and TRBJ2-3, with TRBD2 matching 14 bases. This CDR3 contains 15 residues. J gave up 7 bases and V 4 bases, and 5 bases lay outside the gene matches. The germline gives CDR1 SGHNT, CDR2 YYREEE (reference sequence). The CDR3 sequence is CASSLGLAGGNTQYF. The CDR3 DNA is TGTGCCAGCAGCCTCGGACTAGCGGGGGGAAATACGCAGTATTTT.

This clonotype was observed a few times. J is TRBJ2-3 and V is TRBV7-8, with a possible D match to TRBD2 (6 bases). CDR3 length: 16 amino acids. V was shortened by 5 bases and J by 2 bases, with 17 bases between the two germline ends. Germline assignment: CDR1 SGHVS and CDR2 FQNEAQ. This chain's CDR3 is CASSHIQRGITDTQYF. The CDR3 bases are TGTGCCAGCAGCCATATTCAACGGGGGATCACAGATACGCAGTATTTT.

This clonotype was observed a handful of times. The chain recombines TRBV4-3 with TRBJ1-2; 9 bases are shared with TRBD1. There are 18 residues in the CDR3. V lost 4 bases to trimming and J lost 4 bases; unmatched junction nucleotides: 16. Germline lookup yields CDR1 LGHNA and CDR2 YSLEER. CDR3 loop: CASSRSQLHGDRAYGYTF. The CDR3 DNA reads as TGCGCCAGCAGCCGCTCACAACTCCACGGGGACAGGGCCTATGGCTACACCTTC.

The gene calls are TRBV20-1 and TRBJ2-7; 9 bases align to TRBD2. The V segment lost 3 bases and the J segment 7 bases; nucleotides outside the gene matches: 16. Looked up from germline, CDR1 is DFQATT and CDR2 is SNEGSKA (reference sequence). This CDR3 has 16 amino acids. CDR3 sequence reads: CSARRAPGAGGIEQYF. CDR3 nucleotide sequence: TGCAGTGCTAGGCGAGCCCCCGGGGCGGGGGGGATAGAGCAGTACTTC.

J is TRBJ2-2 and V is TRBV29-1; D call uncertain. Germline V gene lookup returns CDR1 SQVTM and CDR2 ANQGSEA. This CDR3 is 11 amino acids long. Trimming cost V 6 bases and J 5 bases, with 7 bases left between them. CDR3 sequence reads: CSVYPTGELFF. The CDR3 region has the DNA TGCAGCGTCTACCCTACCGGGGAGCTGTTTTTT.

The CDR3 bases are TGTGCCAGCAGCCCCATCAGGGACAAGCAGTTCTTC. Protein sequence: CASSPIRDKQFF. This chain uses TRBV6-6 with TRBJ2-1; the D gene is possibly TRBD1 (6 bases). This CDR3 is built from 12 residues. CDR1 is MNHNY and CDR2 is SVGAGI in the germline V gene (reference sequence). With 6 bases removed from V and 11 bases from J, the gap between germline ends came to 14 bases.